These T cell receptor beta chains were read from a single sample in a study of metastatic and nonmetastatic thyroid tumors. Using MiXCR, TCRdb re-called clones from the PCR reads. Of thousands of clones listed, under 45% are singletons. Material: adjacent normal tissue. Receptor source: a female donor with papillary thyroid cancer or a benign thyroid nodule (not recorded which). Some clones in this sample may be carry-over from other donors' samples. Each CDR3 is given with its conserved first and last residue. The D gene is left open where the match is weak. Clone size is given for some rows only: seen once, a few or many times, or a class if the clone is expanded.

abundance: NA; v_gene: TRBV20-1; j_gene: TRBJ2-7; d_gene: TRBD2; CDR3nt: TGCAGTGTCCGGGGGGATTACTACGAGCAGTACTTC; CDR3aa: CSVRGDYYEQYF
abundance: NA; v_gene: TRBV5-1; j_gene: TRBJ2-5; d_gene: NA; CDR3nt: TGCGCCAGCAGGATTGCGGGAAATTTCCAAGAGACCCAGTACTTC; CDR3aa: CASRIAGNFQETQYF
abundance: NA; v_gene: TRBV7-2; j_gene: TRBJ1-2; d_gene: NA; CDR3nt: TGTGCCAGCAGCCCACCCCCCCGGGGCTACACCTTC; CDR3aa: CASSPPPRGYTF
abundance: medium-sized; v_gene: TRBV7-9; j_gene: TRBJ2-3; d_gene: TRBD2; CDR3nt: TGTGCCAGCAGCTTTCCCGGGAGGGTTGGAGATACGCAGTATTTT; CDR3aa: CASSFPGRVGDTQYF
abundance: few; v_gene: TRBV11-2; j_gene: TRBJ1-2; d_gene: NA; CDR3nt: TGTGCCAGCAGCGCCGGGTTGGACTTTAACTATGGCTACACCTTC; CDR3aa: CASSAGLDFNYGYTF
abundance: few; v_gene: TRBV6-1; j_gene: TRBJ1-5; d_gene: NA; CDR3nt: TGTGCCAGCAGTGTTCGGAAAGTGCAGGGAAGGCAGCCCCAGCATTTT; CDR3aa: CASSVRKVQGRQPQHF
abundance: many; v_gene: TRBV6-6; j_gene: TRBJ2-2; d_gene: NA; CDR3nt: TGTGCAAGCTATACCCTAAGGATGGACACCAGAAACACCGGGGAGCTGTTTTTT; CDR3aa: CASYTLRMDTRNTGELFF
abundance: NA; v_gene: TRBV6-1; j_gene: TRBJ1-2; d_gene: NA; CDR3nt: TGTGCCAGCAGGTCCGGGACCCTTTATGGCTACACCTTC; CDR3aa: CASRSGTLYGYTF
abundance: NA; v_gene: TRBV7-3; j_gene: TRBJ1-1; d_gene: NA; CDR3nt: TGTGCCAGCAGCCCGATGGGGGGGCGGATGAACACTGAAGCTTTCTTT; CDR3aa: CASSPMGGRMNTEAFF
abundance: NA; v_gene: TRBV11-2; j_gene: TRBJ2-3; d_gene: NA; CDR3nt: TGTGCCAGCAGCCCCAGTAGGGGGGCCGCAGATACGCAGTATTTT; CDR3aa: CASSPSRGAADTQYF
abundance: few; v_gene: TRBV27; j_gene: TRBJ1-2; d_gene: TRBD1; CDR3nt: TGTGCCAGCAGCTATAGGGGGACAGGGCCTCTTGGCTACACCTTC; CDR3aa: CASSYRGTGPLGYTF
abundance: NA; v_gene: TRBV28; j_gene: TRBJ2-1; d_gene: NA; CDR3nt: TGTGCCAGCAATAGAGGCGCCGGCTACAATGAGCAGTTCTTC; CDR3aa: CASNRGAGYNEQFF
abundance: few; v_gene: TRBV6-1; j_gene: TRBJ2-7; d_gene: NA; CDR3nt: TGTGCCAGCAGTACCCCAACCGGGGGCTTGTACTTC; CDR3aa: CASSTPTGGLYF
abundance: NA; v_gene: TRBV6-2/TRBV6-3; j_gene: TRBJ2-5; d_gene: TRBD2; CDR3nt: TGTGCCAGCAGTCTCAGTGGGGGGGTAGGAGAGACCCAGTACTTC; CDR3aa: CASSLSGGVGETQYF
abundance: few; v_gene: TRBV28; j_gene: TRBJ1-1; d_gene: NA; CDR3nt: TGTGCCAGCAGTTTATCCCTGCGGGGGTTGAACACTGAAGCTTTCTTT; CDR3aa: CASSLSLRGLNTEAFF
abundance: few; v_gene: TRBV7-9; j_gene: TRBJ1-1; d_gene: NA; CDR3nt: TGTGCCAGCAAGAGGACTGGCACTGAAGCTTTCTTT; CDR3aa: CASKRTGTEAFF
abundance: NA; v_gene: TRBV27; j_gene: TRBJ2-1; d_gene: TRBD1; CDR3nt: TGTGCCAGCAGGACAGGGAATGAGCAGTTCTTC; CDR3aa: CASRTGNEQFF
abundance: NA; v_gene: TRBV6-2/TRBV6-3; j_gene: TRBJ2-1; d_gene: NA; CDR3nt: TGTGCCAGCAGTTACCGGGACATGTTTAATGAGCAGTTCTTC; CDR3aa: CASSYRDMFNEQFF
abundance: NA; v_gene: TRBV5-5; j_gene: TRBJ1-2; d_gene: NA; CDR3nt: TGTGCCAGCAGGCCGGTGGGGCAGAGCTATGGCTACACCTTC; CDR3aa: CASRPVGQSYGYTF
abundance: NA; v_gene: TRBV25-1; j_gene: TRBJ2-3; d_gene: NA; CDR3nt: TGTGCCAGCAGTGAATGGGAGCGGGGCACAGATACGCAGTATTTT; CDR3aa: CASSEWERGTDTQYF
abundance: NA; v_gene: TRBV28; j_gene: TRBJ2-2; d_gene: TRBD2; CDR3nt: TGTGCCAGCAGGGAGCGGGGGGGCGTCACCGGGGAGCTGTTTTTT; CDR3aa: CASRERGGVTGELFF
abundance: NA; v_gene: TRBV20-1; j_gene: TRBJ2-7; d_gene: TRBD1; CDR3nt: TGCAGTGCTAGAGATGAGTATGTAGGGGGCCTGCAGTACTTC; CDR3aa: CSARDEYVGGLQYF
abundance: large; v_gene: TRBV7-8; j_gene: TRBJ1-5; d_gene: TRBD1; CDR3nt: TGTGCCAGCAGCTTATCGACAGGGGGTGGTCAGCCCCAGCATTTT; CDR3aa: CASSLSTGGGQPQHF
abundance: once; v_gene: TRBV20-1; j_gene: TRBJ1-2; d_gene: NA; CDR3nt: TGCAGTGCTAGAATGGGACAAAGGGCGGATGGCTACACCTTC; CDR3aa: CSARMGQRADGYTF
abundance: few; v_gene: TRBV12-3/TRBV12-4; j_gene: TRBJ2-7; d_gene: TRBD2; CDR3nt: TGTGCCAGCAGTCCAGAACTAGCGCTCAGCTCCTACGAGCAGTACTTC; CDR3aa: CASSPELALSSYEQYF
abundance: once; v_gene: TRBV20-1; j_gene: TRBJ1-2; d_gene: NA; CDR3nt: TGCAGTGCTATGCCGGGGTCGGTTGGCTACACCTTC; CDR3aa: CSAMPGSVGYTF
abundance: few; v_gene: TRBV30; j_gene: TRBJ2-3; d_gene: NA; CDR3nt: TGTGCCTGGAGTGTACCGAGCAAGGCAGATACGCAGTATTTT; CDR3aa: CAWSVPSKADTQYF
abundance: once; v_gene: TRBV3-1; j_gene: TRBJ2-1; d_gene: NA; CDR3nt: TGTGCCAGCAGCCTGTTTTCACTGTACAATGAGCAGTTCTTC; CDR3aa: CASSLFSLYNEQFF
abundance: NA; v_gene: TRBV6-5; j_gene: TRBJ2-2; d_gene: TRBD2; CDR3nt: TGTGCCAGCAGTTACTCTAGCGGGGGGTGGAACACCGGGGAGCTGTTTTTT; CDR3aa: CASSYSSGGWNTGELFF
abundance: few; v_gene: TRBV6-2/TRBV6-3; j_gene: TRBJ2-1; d_gene: NA; CDR3nt: TGTGCCTTCCAGACAGCCCCCTACAATGAGCAGTTCTTC; CDR3aa: CAFQTAPYNEQFF
abundance: NA; v_gene: TRBV11-2; j_gene: TRBJ2-1; d_gene: TRBD2; CDR3nt: TGTGCCAGCAGCTTCGGTAGCGGGGGGTCGAATGAGCAGTTCTTC; CDR3aa: CASSFGSGGSNEQFF
abundance: NA; v_gene: TRBV27; j_gene: TRBJ2-5; d_gene: NA; CDR3nt: TGTGCCAGCAGTTTAAGACCTACCCAGTACTTC; CDR3aa: CASSLRPTQYF
abundance: NA; v_gene: TRBV28; j_gene: TRBJ2-7; d_gene: NA; CDR3nt: TGTGCCAGCAGTCTTACCAACTACGAGCAGTACTTC; CDR3aa: CASSLTNYEQYF
abundance: NA; v_gene: TRBV11-2; j_gene: TRBJ2-7; d_gene: NA; CDR3nt: TGTGCCAGCAGCTCCTTCCAGGGGATGTCCTACGAGCAGTACTTC; CDR3aa: CASSSFQGMSYEQYF
abundance: NA; v_gene: TRBV27; j_gene: TRBJ2-2; d_gene: TRBD2; CDR3nt: TGTGCCAGCACTAGACTAGCGGGCCTCACCGGGGAGCTGTTTTTT; CDR3aa: CASTRLAGLTGELFF
abundance: few; v_gene: TRBV19; j_gene: TRBJ1-2; d_gene: TRBD1; CDR3nt: TGTGCCAGTAGCCCTTTGCTGGACAGGGAGTATGGCTACACCTTC; CDR3aa: CASSPLLDREYGYTF
abundance: NA; v_gene: TRBV20-1; j_gene: TRBJ1-6; d_gene: NA; CDR3nt: TGCAGTGCTAGAGATCCGGGGAGGGGCCCGGAGAATAATTCACCCCTCCACTTT; CDR3aa: CSARDPGRGPENNSPLHF
abundance: NA; v_gene: TRBV28; j_gene: TRBJ2-7; d_gene: NA; CDR3nt: TGTGCCAGCAGTTTAGGTACCTACGAGCAGTACTTC; CDR3aa: CASSLGTYEQYF
abundance: few; v_gene: TRBV12-3/TRBV12-4; j_gene: TRBJ1-1; d_gene: TRBD1; CDR3nt: TGTGCCAGCAGTCCCCGGACAGGGTCTCCCTTTGAAGCTTTCTTT; CDR3aa: CASSPRTGSPFEAFF